The 12 T cell receptor beta chains in this list originate from one sample, sequenced in a study of response to subunit inactivated influenza vaccine. From the RT-PCR reads, TCRdb called clonotypes with MiXCR, one entry per CDR3 protein. Counted here are 530,000 or so distinct CDR3 sequences, roughly 25% occurring once; the ten biggest clones make up approximately 2%. The input for sequencing was CD4+ T cells sorted from PBMCs, taken more than 4 days after vaccination. All receptors derive from a man in his fifties or sixties who received an inactivated influenza vaccine.

This clonotype has more than one count but fewer than ten. The chain carries TRBV6-6 and TRBJ1-1; tentatively, D is TRBD1 (5 bases). V was clipped by 2 bases and J by 11 bases, with 9 bases between them. CDR3 length: 11 amino acids. CDR1 and CDR2 from the germline V gene are MNHNY and SVGAGI (reference sequence). The CDR3 bases are TGTGCCAGCAGTTACCGACAGCTTGCTTTCTTT. It codes for CASSYRQLAFF.

CDR3 DNA: TGTGCCAGCAGCTTATATCAGGGGCTGCTGGTCGAGGCGGGCTCCTACAATGAGCAGTTCTTC. Translated, it gives CASSLYQGLLVEAGSYNEQFF. The chain carries TRBV11-2 and TRBJ2-1; D might be TRBD1 (6 bases). The CDR3 has 21 amino acids. Trimming took off 2 bases at V and 0 bases at J, with 26 bases between the two ends. The germline V gene encodes CDR1 SGHAT and CDR2 FQNNGV.

A few counts support this clonotype. The gene calls are TRBV20-1 and TRBJ2-1; 13 positions match TRBD2. Germline assignment: CDR1 DFQATT and CDR2 SNEGSKA (reference sequence). CDR3 length equals 15 residues. V lost 6 bases to trimming and J lost 9 bases; unmatched junction nucleotides: 11. The CDR3 loop reads CSAGTSGTSVGEQFF. In nucleotides, the CDR3 is TGCAGTGCCGGGACTAGCGGGACTTCAGTGGGTGAGCAGTTCTTC.

This clonotype was found a few times. V usage is TRBV5-1 and J usage is TRBJ2-1; D possibly corresponds to TRBD2 (6 bases). V was cut by 4 bases and J by 8 bases, with 19 bases left in between. CDR3 length equals 15 residues. Looked up from germline, CDR1 is SGHRS and CDR2 is YFSETQ. CDR3 DNA sequence: TGCGCCAGCAGCCGGGAGAGTATTGGGTTCGATGAGCAGTTCTTC. This translates into CASSRESIGFDEQFF.

The chain employs TRBV20-1 and TRBJ2-5; D remains ambiguous. CDR3 length: 15 residues. Deletions cut 1 base from V and 4 bases from J, with 16 bases between. Germline CDR1 is DFQATT and CDR2 is SNEGSKA (reference sequence). CDR3 sequence: CSARVSKLLGETQYF. Written as DNA, the CDR3 is TGCAGTGCTAGAGTTAGTAAGCTATTAGGAGAGACCCAGTACTTC.

This clonotype has only a few counts. The chain recombines TRBV20-1 with TRBJ1-5; D uncertain. The CDR3 sequence is 14 residues long. Germline CDR1 is DFQATT and CDR2 is SNEGSKA (reference sequence). V gave up 1 base and J gave up 7 bases, with 14 bases separating them. As DNA, the CDR3 is TGCAGTGCTAGAGTGGTGGCCCCCGGACAGCCCCAGCATTTT. Translated: CSARVVAPGQPQHF.

This clonotype was counted only a few times. The V call is TRBV6-1, the J call TRBJ2-7, with 10 bases matching TRBD1. The germline V gene has CDR1 MNHNS and CDR2 SASEGT. Trimming took 5 bases from V and 3 from J; bases not matched to a gene: 13. This CDR3 has 17 residues. The CDR3 here is CASSRSSGQGSRYEQYF. The CDR3 DNA sequence: TGTGCCAGCAGTCGCTCATCGGGACAGGGGTCTCGCTACGAGCAGTACTTC.

This rearrangement joins TRBV20-1 to TRBJ1-5, with TRBD1 identical over 7 bases. The germline V gene has CDR1 DFQATT and CDR2 SNEGSKA (reference sequence). J lost 4 bases, V lost 3 bases, and 6 bases had no gene match. The CDR3 sequence is 14 residues long. The CDR3 is CSARRDSGNQPQHF. DNA of the CDR3: TGCAGTGCTAGGCGGGACAGCGGAAATCAGCCCCAGCATTTT.

This clonotype was counted only a few times. This chain joins TRBV7-6 and TRBJ2-3; D is unclear. The CDR3 has 15 amino acids. The germline V gene encodes CDR1 SGHVS and CDR2 FNYEAQ. The V and J ends lost 1 base and 2 bases respectively, with 10 bases between them. The CDR3 here is CASSLGRDTTDTQYF. The CDR3 DNA reads TGTGCCAGCAGCTTAGGTAGAGATACCACAGATACGCAGTATTTT.

Regarding this clonotype: One end of the junction fails to match germline, which may point to a read error. The chain joins TRBV3-1 to TRBJ2-5; D may be TRBD1 (5 bases). There are 14 residues in the CDR3. Germline loops: CDR1 LGHDT, CDR2 YNNKEL (reference sequence). The CDR3 DNA reads as TGTGCCAGCAGCCAAGAAAGGGGCCAAGAGACCCAGCACTTC. Its protein is CASSQERGQETQHF.

In its sample, this clonotype was seen a few times. The chain has TRBV20-1 and TRBJ1-1; TRBD1 aligns across 7 bases. This CDR3 is built from 14 residues. Germline assignment: CDR1 DFQATT and CDR2 SNEGSKA (reference sequence). The V segment lost 0 bases and the J segment 1 base; nucleotides outside the gene matches: 2. The CDR3 sequence: CSARERQGNTEAFF. Here the CDR3 DNA reads TGCAGTGCTAGAGAAAGACAGGGGAACACTGAAGCTTTCTTT.

The chain links TRBV4-3 to TRBJ2-7; TRBD2 matches at 10 bases. Trimming took 1 base from V and 4 from J; bases not matched to a gene: 13. CDR1 is LGHNA, CDR2 YSLEER, per germline. The CDR3 length is 18 residues. DNA for the CDR3: TGCGCCAGCAGCCAAGGAGTTTTAGCGGGAGGTTTTATGTACGAGCAGTACTTC. It codes for CASSQGVLAGGFMYEQYF.